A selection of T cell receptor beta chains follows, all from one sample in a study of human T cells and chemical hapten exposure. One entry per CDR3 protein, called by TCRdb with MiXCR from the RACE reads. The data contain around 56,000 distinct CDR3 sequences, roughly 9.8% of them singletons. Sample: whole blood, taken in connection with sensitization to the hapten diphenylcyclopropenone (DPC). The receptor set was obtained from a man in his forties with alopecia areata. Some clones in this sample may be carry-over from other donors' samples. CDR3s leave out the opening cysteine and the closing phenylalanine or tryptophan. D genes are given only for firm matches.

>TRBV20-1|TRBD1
SARQGAMNTEAF
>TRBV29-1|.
SVERFGGNEQF
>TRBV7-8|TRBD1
ASSLALRQGGEQY
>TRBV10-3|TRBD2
AISPTSGIGEQF
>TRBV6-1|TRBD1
ASSEKWWGQSNTGELF
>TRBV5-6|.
ASSLRTYNEQF
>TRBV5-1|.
ASREIGSYEQY
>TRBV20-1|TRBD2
SAAGTSGTYNEQF
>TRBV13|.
ASSLTQARGDYGYT
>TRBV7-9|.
ASSLGGVRDEQY
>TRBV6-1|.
ASSAPRQADYGYT
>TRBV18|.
ASSSTNNEQF
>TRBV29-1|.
SGREALNTEAF
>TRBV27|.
ASSLSTGSQPQH
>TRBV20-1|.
SGSVATNEKLF
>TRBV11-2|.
ASSLERRPWDQY
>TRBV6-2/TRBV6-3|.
ASSLNSEQF
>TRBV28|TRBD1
ASSLYRGDTDTQY
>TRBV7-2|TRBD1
ASSRGTGSYGYT
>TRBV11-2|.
ASSLSEGRTDTQY
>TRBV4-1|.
ASSQDWQGRYEQY
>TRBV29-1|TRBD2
SGGLAGTDTQY
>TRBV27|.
ASSLSRSYEQY
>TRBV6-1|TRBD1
ASGTELSYEQY
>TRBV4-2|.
ASSQQTSNGPKNIQY
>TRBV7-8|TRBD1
ASRTLRGLGANVLT
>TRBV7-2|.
ASSPSSAPSTGELF
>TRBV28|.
ASRIGSTEAF
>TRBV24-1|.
ATSDSRLLSEEAF
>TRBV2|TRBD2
ASSGGLAGETQY
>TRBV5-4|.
ASRIGSANTGELF
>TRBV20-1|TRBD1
SADRGGSGELF
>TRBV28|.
ASTEGTDTQY
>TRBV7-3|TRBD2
ASSLGAGDEQY
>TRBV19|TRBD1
ASSTGTATNEKLF
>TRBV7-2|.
ASSPRGVSSYNEQF
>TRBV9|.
ASSVGVSGFEQF
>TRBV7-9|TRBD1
ASSFSGGSEKLF
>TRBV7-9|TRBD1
ASSWGQDYEQY
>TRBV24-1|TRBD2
ATSDLTAGGTEQF
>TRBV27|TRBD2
ASSPPGLPNIQY
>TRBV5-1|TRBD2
ASSLKAGGGHEQY
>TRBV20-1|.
SARDRGGWTNEKLF
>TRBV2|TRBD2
ASSAGLAGKNEQF
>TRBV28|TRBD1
ASGEGQAVWLETQY
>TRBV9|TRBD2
ASSVNPSGSRYEQY
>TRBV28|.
ASSLKDTQY
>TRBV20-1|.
SANHWGPSNTGELF
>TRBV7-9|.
ASRAGVQETQY